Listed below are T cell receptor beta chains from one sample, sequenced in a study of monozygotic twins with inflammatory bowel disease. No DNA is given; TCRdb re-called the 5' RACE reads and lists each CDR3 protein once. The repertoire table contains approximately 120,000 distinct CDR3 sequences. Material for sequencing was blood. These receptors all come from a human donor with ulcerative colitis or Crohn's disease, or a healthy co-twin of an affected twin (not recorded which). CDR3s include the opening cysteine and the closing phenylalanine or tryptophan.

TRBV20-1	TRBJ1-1	CSARDSSPGREAFF
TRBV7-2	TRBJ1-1	CASDGQDLMNTEAFF
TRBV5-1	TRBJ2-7	CASSLGRDRVTYEQYF
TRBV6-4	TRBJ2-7	CASSDSKLAAKLKQYF
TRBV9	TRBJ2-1	CASSRTGGPPNEQFF
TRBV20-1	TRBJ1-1	CSAREGGTEAFF
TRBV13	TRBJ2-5	CASRSTSRQETQYF
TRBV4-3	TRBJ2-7	CASSQDSVAVPYEQYF
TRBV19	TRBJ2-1	CASSNLRDGYNEQFF
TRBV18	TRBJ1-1	CASSPPLTGWSTEAFF